The 4 T cell receptor beta chains presented below share a single source sample, sequenced in a study of identifying expanded T cells in peripheral blood (dated by TCRdb to the late 2010s). To prepare the library, the immunoSEQ multiplex PCR assay was applied. TCRdb's version of the immuneACCESS table is confined to in-frame rearrangements and falls short of the full clone set. An unresolved V gene accounts for under half of the shortfall where checked; the remainder is of unknown origin. The sample contains around 82,000 clones, 84% of them found a single time. The ten largest account for around a fifth of the sample. The material sequenced was blood. Every receptor here comes from a person between 18 and 69 years old in good health.

CDR3 region: CASSSGTGSYSNQPQHF. In nucleotides, the CDR3 is TGTGCCAGCAGTTCCGGGACAGGGAGCTATAGCAATCAGCCCCAGCATTTT. The chain links TRBV2 to TRBJ1-5; 9 nucleotides agree with TRBD1. This CDR3 region has 17 residues. CDR1 SNHLY and CDR2 FYNNEI come from the germline V gene. J was trimmed by 0 bases and V by 5 bases; bases with no gene match: 8.

The chain uses TRBV28 and TRBJ2-7; D perhaps matches TRBD2 (5 bases). The CDR3 consists of 14 residues. V was pared by 8 bases and J by 0 bases, with 14 bases between. Looked up from germline, CDR1 is MDHEN and CDR2 is SYDVKM. CDR3 bases: TGTGCCAGCGTAGGCGGGCAGAGCTCCTACGAGCAGTACTTC. This translates into CASVGGQSSYEQYF.

This sequence joins TRBV10-3 and TRBJ2-1; the match to TRBD2 covers 11 bases. The germline V gene has CDR1 ENHRY and CDR2 SYGVKD. Trimming took 4 bases from V and 9 from J; bases not matched to a gene: 8. CDR3 length: 15 residues. In nucleotides, the CDR3 is TGTGCCATCAGTGCAGGGACTAGCGGCCTGGGTGAGCAGTTCTTC. This gives the protein CAISAGTSGLGEQFF.

The V and J genes are TRBV4-3 and TRBJ1-6, with D possibly being TRBD1 (6 bases). The V end was cut by 1 base, the J end by 6 bases, with 10 bases between. Germline-derived CDR1 and CDR2 are LGHNA and YSLEER. This CDR3 contains 15 residues. The CDR3 nucleotides are TGCGCCAGCAGCCAAGCCTACAGGGTTAATTCACCCCTCCACTTT. Amino acids: CASSQAYRVNSPLHF.